This TCR beta chain was captured in a study of blood T cell repertoires in COVID-19. Turning to the study itself: COVID-19 samples from acute and convalescent phases originated in the United States, Italy and Spain. The analysed material was cDNA or gDNA that came from T cells, B-cell-depleted T cells, or PBMCs.

In the authors' methods: Amplification with reference gene primers provided the estimates of nucleated cell counts. Here immunoSEQ multiplex PCR was the method, and the copy in TCRdb shows in-frame clones only, minus some. V, J and clone size were drawn from that table, and D and trimming were deduced from the DNA. The sample yields some 71,000 clones, 84% seen once. Trimming removed 4 bases at V and 2 bases at J, with 9 bases between. The CDR3 contains 14 residues. Germline assignment: CDR1 MDHEN and CDR2 SYDVKM. Sequenced: peripheral blood. This receptor was identified in a woman in her fifties or sixties with acute or convalescent COVID-19. V and J are TRBV28 and TRBJ1-5; D ambiguous. In nucleotides, the CDR3 is TGTGCCAGCAGTTGGGAGCTACGCAATCAGCCCCAGCATTTT. This gives the protein CASSWELRNQPQHF.